Listed here is a single TCR beta chain. This entry comes from a study of cytomegalovirus exposure and HLA in healthy donors. The V segment lost 5 bases and the J segment 3 bases; nucleotides outside the gene matches: 10. CDR3 length: 17 residues. Germline V CDR1 and CDR2: LGHNA, YNFKEQ. Primers for the PCR totalled 60 Vbeta and 13 Jbeta. The data were produced by immunoSEQ multiplex PCR, yet TCRdb's version contains in-frame clones alone and is incomplete. The data show about 130,000 clones, roughly 75% seen once. The V gene is TRBV4-2, the J gene TRBJ2-3, with 11 bases identical to TRBD2. The TCR was taken from a man younger than 45 in good health and CMV-seronegative. Sequencing used PBMCs. The CDR3 nucleotides read TGTGCCAGCAGCGGGGAGACTAGCGGGGTTAAGACAGATACGCAGTATTTT. This sequence encodes CASSGETSGVKTDTQYF.